These T cell receptor beta chains were read from a single sample in a study of resident and recirculating memory T cells in vitiligo. This table comes from immunoSEQ multiplex PCR, and its TCRdb copy is limited to in-frame clones, with some not included. This table holds fewer than 80,000 clones, approximately 89% found once. Input material: blood. These receptors were collected from a male donor with vitiligo. The CDR3 runs from the conserved cysteine through the conserved F or W. A D gene is named only where the DNA matches it firmly. For some rows the clone size is stated as once, few or many, or as a class when expanded; others skip it.

>TRBJ1-1|TRBD1|.|13|TRBV27
TGTGCCAGCAGTTCGACAGGGACGACTGAAGCTTTCTTT
CASSSTGTTEAFF
>TRBJ1-6|.|.|13|TRBV9
TGTGCCAGCAGGGGCGGGGGAGCGTCACCCCTCCACTTT
CASRGGGASPLHF
>TRBJ1-4|.|.|13|TRBV13
TGTGCCAGCAGCAATCGCAGGGGCGAAAAACTGTTTTTT
CASSNRRGEKLFF
>TRBJ2-5|TRBD2|.|15|TRBV5-4
TGTGCCAGCAGCGCGGGACTAGCGGGGTGGGAGACCCAGTACTTC
CASSAGLAGWETQYF
>TRBJ2-3|TRBD1|.|12|TRBV12-5
TGTGCTAGTGGTTTGGACCGGGACAGCAAGGATTTT
CASGLDRDSKDF
>TRBJ1-2|.|.|11|TRBV6-5
TGTGCCAGCAGGCAGAACTATGGCTACACCTTC
CASRQNYGYTF
>TRBJ2-1|TRBD2|.|16|TRBV7-6
TGTGCCAGCAGCTCCGGCTGGGGCGGGGGCTACAATGAGCAGTTCTTC
CASSSGWGGGYNEQFF
>TRBJ2-3|TRBD2|.|17|TRBV9
TGTGCCAGCAGCCTCCGACTAGCGGGGGGACGCACAGATACGCAGTATTTT
CASSLRLAGGRTDTQYF
>TRBJ1-6|.|.|16|TRBV9
TGTGCCAGCAGCGTAGCGCAGGGGCCGGAGAATTCACCCCTCCACTTT
CASSVAQGPENSPLHF
>TRBJ1-1|TRBD1|.|16|TRBV7-9
TGTGCCAGCAGCTTACGGGCCACAGGGGGGACCACTGAAGCTTTCTTT
CASSLRATGGTTEAFF
>TRBJ1-4|.|few|15|TRBV5-5
TGTGCCAGCGCCACAGGGACACATGAAAATGAAAAACTGTTTTTT
CASATGTHENEKLFF
>TRBJ1-6|.|.|15|TRBV6-5
TGTGCCAGCAGTTACTCTAATGCGGGGAATTCACCCCTCCACTTT
CASSYSNAGNSPLHF
>TRBJ2-1|TRBD2|once|15|TRBV27
TGTGCCAGCATGGAAGCGGGGGCCGTCTTGTATGAGCAGTTCTTC
CASMEAGAVLYEQFF
>TRBJ1-5|TRBD1|.|15|TRBV27
TGTGCCAGCAGTTTAGGGACAGGACACAATCAGCCCCAGCATTTT
CASSLGTGHNQPQHF
>TRBJ2-1|TRBD2|.|19|TRBV27
TGTGCCAGCAGTTCCGGTGAGCTAGCGGGGGAAACCTCCTACAATGAGCAGTTCTTC
CASSSGELAGETSYNEQFF
>TRBJ2-7|.|.|14|TRBV30
TGTGCCTGGCAATTCGATCAGGGTCTTTGCGAGCAGTACTTC
CAWQFDQGLCEQYF
>TRBJ1-3|.|.|16|TRBV4-3
TGCGCCAGCAGCCAAGATTCGGGAGGGACTGGAAACACCATATATTTT
CASSQDSGGTGNTIYF
>TRBJ1-1|TRBD1|.|11|TRBV6-1
TGTGCCAGCTCACAGGGGCCTGAAGCTTTCTTT
CASSQGPEAFF
>TRBJ1-1|.|.|15|TRBV6-5
TGTGCCAGCAGTTACTCGGGGCGCCAGAACACTGAAGCTTTCTTT
CASSYSGRQNTEAFF
>TRBJ2-5|TRBD1|.|16|TRBV6-6
TGTGCCAGCAGTTACTTGGACAGGGGACCGCCGGGGACCCAGTACTTC
CASSYLDRGPPGTQYF
>TRBJ1-6|.|.|13|TRBV6-5
TGTGCCAGCAGTTACAGGGAGAATTCACCCCTCCACTTT
CASSYRENSPLHF
>TRBJ2-7|.|.|11|TRBV27
TGTGCCAGCAGTTTGAGGCACGAGCAGTACTTC
CASSLRHEQYF
>TRBJ1-5|TRBD1|.|14|TRBV5-8
TGTGCCAGCAGCAGGGGACAGGGTAATCAGCCCCAGCATTTT
CASSRGQGNQPQHF
>TRBJ2-7|.|.|14|TRBV28
TGTGCCAGCAGGGACAGCGGACTGGTCTACGAGCAGTACTTC
CASRDSGLVYEQYF
>TRBJ2-1|.|.|15|TRBV4-3
TGCGCCAGCAGCCAAGGCAGGGTTGGCTACAATGAGCAGTTCTTC
CASSQGRVGYNEQFF
>TRBJ2-7|.|.|13|TRBV6-5
TGTGCCAGCAAAAAGGACGGCGGGTACGAGCAGTACTTC
CASKKDGGYEQYF
>TRBJ1-6|.|.|12|TRBV7-9
TGTGCCAGCAGCTTACTCGGGTCACCCCTCCACTTT
CASSLLGSPLHF
>TRBJ2-1|.|.|14|TRBV5-1
TGCGCCAGCGAACGGACATCCCTCGGGGGTGAGCAGTTCTTC
CASERTSLGGEQFF
>TRBJ1-2|.|.|13|TRBV28
TGTGCCAGCAGTTTAAGAGAGGGTTGGGGCTACACCTTC
CASSLREGWGYTF
>TRBJ1-2|TRBD1|.|15|TRBV6-4
TGTGCCAGCAGTGAGGGGGGACAGGAACTCTATGGCTACACCTTC
CASSEGGQELYGYTF
>TRBJ2-6|.|.|17|TRBV4-3
TGCGCCAGCAGCCAAGTCCCCACGGGGTCTGGGGCCAACGTCCTGACTTTC
CASSQVPTGSGANVLTF
>TRBJ2-7|.|.|11|TRBV10-3
TGTGCCATCAGTTCCAATTACGAGCAGTACTTC
CAISSNYEQYF
>TRBJ1-1|TRBD1|.|15|TRBV4-2
TGTGCCAGCACCCGAGAGCAGGGGGCAACCACTGAAGCTTTCTTT
CASTREQGATTEAFF
>TRBJ2-3|TRBD2|.|16|TRBV6-4
TGTGCCAGCAGTGACTCTCGGGGGGGTGGCGCAGATACGCAGTATTTT
CASSDSRGGGADTQYF
>TRBJ1-2|TRBD1|.|13|TRBV7-8
TGTGCCAGCAGCTTCACAGGGGGAAATGGCTACACCTTC
CASSFTGGNGYTF
>TRBJ1-1|.|.|15|TRBV6-6
TGTGCCAGCAGCTCCGAGTCCAGGGGACGCACTGAAGCTTTCTTT
CASSSESRGRTEAFF
>TRBJ1-1|.|.|16|TRBV27
TGTGCCAGCAGTTTATCGAGGGCAGCCTTAAACACTGAAGCTTTCTTT
CASSLSRAALNTEAFF
>TRBJ2-1|TRBD1|.|15|TRBV18
TGTGCCAGCTCACCACTCCAGGGGGAGTACAATGAGCAGTTCTTC
CASSPLQGEYNEQFF
>TRBJ1-1|.|.|15|TRBV5-6
TGTGCCAGCAGCTTGGACCCCCGGGGGAACACTGAAGCTTTCTTT
CASSLDPRGNTEAFF
>TRBJ2-3|TRBD1|.|18|TRBV27
TGTGCCAGCAGCTCACGTAGATTTGAGCAGGGGGCGACAGATACGCAGTATTTT
CASSSRRFEQGATDTQYF
>TRBJ1-5|TRBD1|.|18|TRBV15
TGTGCCACCAGCCTACCTGGAGGGACAGGGAAGGGCAATCAGCCCCAGCATTTT
CATSLPGGTGKGNQPQHF
>TRBJ2-1|TRBD2|.|15|TRBV9
TGTGCCAGCAGCGACAGCGGGGGGACCTACAATGAGCAGTTCTTC
CASSDSGGTYNEQFF
>TRBJ1-4|.|.|15|TRBV6-1
TGTGCCAGCAGTGAATTTATAGGGGTTGGGGAAAAACTGTTTTTT
CASSEFIGVGEKLFF
>TRBJ2-1|TRBD1|.|15|TRBV4-3
TGCGCCAGCAGCCAAGGATACAGGGGGGCGAATGAGCAGTTCTTC
CASSQGYRGANEQFF
>TRBJ1-4|.|.|13|TRBV6-5
TGTGCCAGCAGTTACTATGGCGGGGAAAAACTGTTTTTT
CASSYYGGEKLFF
>TRBJ2-7|.|.|11|TRBV2
TGTGCCAGCACATTAACTGTCGAGCAGTACTTC
CASTLTVEQYF
>TRBJ1-5|.|.|14|TRBV7-9
TGTGCCAGCAGCTTGGAGGGGGAGGGTCAGCCCCAGCATTTT
CASSLEGEGQPQHF
>TRBJ2-7|TRBD1|.|14|TRBV28
TGTGCCAGCTCGGAAGGGGGCATCCTGGGAGAGCAGTACTTC
CASSEGGILGEQYF
>TRBJ2-7|TRBD1|.|14|TRBV6-6
TGTGCCAGCAGAGCGGACAGGGATGGAGACGAGCAGTACTTC
CASRADRDGDEQYF